This T cell receptor (beta chain) was identified in a study of graft-versus-host responses after intestinal transplantation. Study at large: Once they had received anti-thymocyte globulin induction, all recipients took tacrolimus and steroids for approximately 3 years. Study results and limitations: Recipient marrow contained GvH clones, some of which appeared first in ileum or blood.

As regards this clone: Its antigen is currently unknown.

Germline V lookup: CDR1 MNHEY, CDR2 SVGAGI. The V segment lost 1 base and the J segment 13 bases; nucleotides outside the gene matches: 5. The CDR3 contains 13 residues. The table came from immunoSEQ multiplex PCR; TCRdb's copy has only in-frame clones and leaves some out. The sample has roughly 85,000 clones, 91% seen once. The sequence came from a human donor who was the organ donor for an intestinal transplant. The sequences come from unstimulated CD8+ T cells sorted from spleen or lymph node cells, collected before transplant. V and J are TRBV6-5 and TRBJ2-1; 9 bases agree with TRBD2. CDR3 nucleotides: TGTGCCAGCAGTTACTATGCGGGAGGGGACCAGTTCTTC. Translating it yields CASSYYAGGDQFF.